The subject of this entry is one T cell receptor beta chain. This specimen belongs to a study of blood T cell repertoires in COVID-19. Residents of about two dozen US areas, aged about 18 to 89 years, made up the participants. Germline CDR1 is ENHRY and CDR2 is SYGVKD. After removal of 4 bases from V and 3 bases from J, the junction contained 8 bases not matched to a gene. The CDR3 has 16 residues. Original analysis: Counts of nucleated cells, estimated from reference gene primer amplification, were obtained. Generated by immunoSEQ multiplex PCR, the TCRdb table keeps only in-frame clones and is missing some. V, J and clone size are taken as reported in that table, and D and trimming were inferred from the DNA itself. This sample has hundreds of thousands of clones; approximately 87% occur once, and the top ten carry approximately 2.8%.

V is TRBV10-3 and J is TRBJ2-7, with TRBD2 identical over 11 bases. The specimen sequenced was PBMCs or T cells enriched from blood (not recorded which). The TCR sequence derives from a woman aged 45 to 65 in a cohort exposed to, infected with or recovered from COVID-19 (not recorded which). CDR3 bases: TGTGCCATCAGTGCCCCACCGACTAGCGGGAACTACGAGCAGTACTTC. Its translation is CAISAPPTSGNYEQYF.